This is a list of T cell receptor beta chains from one sample in a study of T cell responses to AZD1222 COVID-19 vaccine. Clones were sequenced by immunoSEQ multiplex PCR, and TCRdb holds only the in-frame ones, with some missing. The repertoire has about 110,000 clones, roughly nine tenths of them found once; the top ten carry 5% to 6%. The sequenced sample was peripheral blood, obtained on day 0 of AZD1222 vaccination. The receptors shown here come from an adult in good health. The CDR3 runs from the conserved cysteine through the conserved F or W. The order of the fields is clone size, J gene, V gene, D gene, CDR3 protein, CDR3 DNA. A D gene is named only where the DNA matches it firmly. Clone size is shown for a subset of rows, as once, few, many or a class of expanded clone.

.	TRBJ2-6	TRBV3-1/TRBV3-2	TRBD1	CASSQAWTGGGANVLTF	TGTGCCAGCAGCCAAGCGTGGACAGGGGGAGGTGCCAACGTCCTGACTTTC
.	TRBJ2-6	TRBV10-2	TRBD1	CASSERDRAPGANVLTF	TGCGCCAGCAGTGAAAGAGACAGGGCCCCTGGGGCCAACGTCCTGACTTTC
.	TRBJ1-2	TRBV19	TRBD1	CASSIWTGASGGYTF	TGTGCCAGTAGTATATGGACAGGGGCCTCTGGGGGCTACACCTTC
.	TRBJ2-1	TRBV7-8	TRBD2	CASSYPGTSGSNEQFF	TGTGCCAGCAGCTACCCAGGGACTAGCGGGAGTAATGAGCAGTTCTTC
.	TRBJ2-7	TRBV5-6	.	CASSTRRGTYEQYF	TGTGCCAGCAGCACGAGGCGGGGCACCTACGAGCAGTACTTC
.	TRBJ1-5	TRBV6-6	.	CASSPQGSNQPQHF	TGTGCCAGCAGTCCCCAGGGTAGCAATCAGCCCCAGCATTTT
.	TRBJ1-1	TRBV5-1	TRBD1	CASSPQGAKTEAFF	TGCGCCAGCAGCCCTCAGGGGGCAAAAACTGAAGCTTTCTTT
few	TRBJ2-1	TRBV19	.	CASSIVGGARYNEQFF	TGTGCCAGTAGTATAGTGGGGGGAGCTAGATACAATGAGCAGTTCTTC
.	TRBJ2-1	TRBV20-1	.	CSRTVYNEQFF	TGCAGTCGGACTGTTTACAATGAGCAGTTCTTC
.	TRBJ1-1	TRBV30	.	CAWSRGAMNTEAFF	TGTGCCTGGAGTCGGGGGGCCATGAACACTGAAGCTTTCTTT
.	TRBJ1-6	TRBV29-1	TRBD1	CSAREGQDNSPLHF	TGCAGCGCGCGGGAGGGACAGGACAATTCACCCCTCCACTTT
.	TRBJ2-7	TRBV5-1	.	CASSRLPTYEQYF	TGCGCCAGCAGTCGATTGCCGACCTACGAGCAGTACTTC
few	TRBJ1-1	TRBV7-2	.	CASSLARPSGGTEAFF	TGTGCCAGCAGCTTAGCGCGCCCATCAGGAGGAACTGAAGCTTTCTTT
.	TRBJ1-6	TRBV5-1	.	CASSSRTVGNSPLHF	TGCGCCAGCAGCTCGAGGACAGTCGGGAATTCACCCCTCCACTTT
.	TRBJ1-6	TRBV6-2/TRBV6-3	.	CASSSYNAGRGNSPLHF	TGTGCCAGCAGTTCTTATAACGCGGGACGAGGAAATTCACCCCTCCACTTT
once	TRBJ2-7	TRBV27	TRBD1	CASSLWGQGEQYF	TGTGCCAGCAGTTTATGGGGACAGGGGGAGCAGTACTTC
.	TRBJ2-1	TRBV7-2	.	CASSRDSSYNEQFF	TGTGCCAGCAGCCGGGATAGCTCCTACAATGAGCAGTTCTTC
.	TRBJ2-7	TRBV4-3	TRBD1	CASSQVGTGDEQYF	TGCGCCAGCAGCCAAGTCGGGACAGGGGACGAGCAGTACTTC
.	TRBJ1-2	TRBV15	TRBD1	CATSAPGTGDNYGYTF	TGTGCCACCAGCGCCCCCGGGACAGGAGATAACTATGGCTACACCTTC
.	TRBJ2-7	TRBV6-1	TRBD1	CASSVPDRGRIAYEQYF	TGTGCCAGCAGTGTCCCGGACAGGGGGCGGATCGCCTACGAGCAGTACTTC
.	TRBJ2-5	TRBV28	TRBD2	CASSLFLAGIQETQYF	TGTGCCAGCAGTTTATTTCTAGCGGGAATTCAAGAGACCCAGTACTTC
.	TRBJ1-2	TRBV28	TRBD1	CASSLSGQGYGYTF	TGTGCCAGCAGTTTATCGGGACAGGGCTATGGCTACACCTTC
.	TRBJ1-2	TRBV20-1	.	CSLGVDGYTF	TGCAGCCTTGGGGTTGATGGCTACACCTTC
.	TRBJ2-7	TRBV30	.	CAWSVRGNYEQYF	TGTGCCTGGAGTGTACGAGGTAACTACGAGCAGTACTTC
.	TRBJ2-1	TRBV7-3	.	CASSLTGSYNEQFF	TGTGCCAGCAGCTTAACTGGGTCCTACAATGAGCAGTTCTTC
.	TRBJ2-1	TRBV10-3	TRBD2	CAIGTSGGNEQFF	TGTGCCATCGGGACTAGCGGGGGCAATGAGCAGTTCTTC
.	TRBJ2-7	TRBV4-3	TRBD2	CASSQDSSGGFYEQYF	TGCGCCAGCAGCCAAGATTCTAGCGGGGGGTTTTACGAGCAGTACTTC
.	TRBJ1-2	TRBV3-1/TRBV3-2	TRBD1	CASSQAPGGTNYGYTF	TGTGCCAGCAGCCAAGCTCCAGGGGGCACTAACTATGGCTACACCTTC
.	TRBJ2-1	TRBV7-3	TRBD1	CASSLQGAINNEQFF	TGTGCCAGCAGCTTACAGGGGGCGATCAACAATGAGCAGTTCTTC
.	TRBJ2-7	TRBV12-5	TRBD1	CASGYRLQGFNEQYF	TGTGCTAGTGGTTACCGTCTACAGGGGTTTAACGAGCAGTACTTC
once	TRBJ1-5	TRBV29-1	.	CSVGQGYQPQHF	TGCAGCGTTGGGCAGGGGTATCAGCCCCAGCATTTT
.	TRBJ1-4	TRBV11-2	.	CASSLGGQIREKLFF	TGTGCCAGCAGCTTAGGGGGGCAGATCAGGGAAAAACTGTTTTTT
.	TRBJ1-2	TRBV27	.	CASRKGVSYGYTF	TGTGCCAGCCGAAAAGGGGTTAGCTATGGCTACACCTTC
.	TRBJ2-1	TRBV7-3	TRBD2	CASRPTLAGDDEQFF	TGTGCCAGCAGGCCTACTCTAGCGGGAGACGATGAGCAGTTCTTC
.	TRBJ1-6	TRBV4-1	.	CASSQDRSIQRSPLHF	TGCGCCAGCAGCCAAGATCGGTCTATCCAACGTTCACCCCTCCACTTT
once	TRBJ2-2	TRBV5-5	.	CASSLRNTGELFF	TGTGCCAGCAGCTTGAGGAACACCGGGGAGCTGTTTTTT
.	TRBJ2-1	TRBV5-4	TRBD1	CASSNDRALRGEQFF	TGTGCCAGCAGCAATGACAGGGCACTTCGAGGTGAGCAGTTCTTC
.	TRBJ1-1	TRBV3-1/TRBV3-2	.	CASSQLNTEAFF	TGTGCCAGCAGCCAGCTGAACACTGAAGCTTTCTTT
once	TRBJ1-6	TRBV28	.	CASSSGWSPLHF	TGTGCCAGCAGTTCCGGGTGGTCACCCCTCCACTTT
.	TRBJ2-3	TRBV6-2/TRBV6-3	TRBD2	CASSYSTSGNTDTQYF	TGTGCCAGCAGTTACTCGACTAGCGGTAATACAGATACGCAGTATTTT
.	TRBJ1-1	TRBV6-5	TRBD1	CASSRIRQGNTEAFF	TGTGCCAGCAGCCGTATTAGACAGGGGAACACTGAAGCTTTCTTT
.	TRBJ1-1	TRBV11-2	TRBD1	CASSLDPTGHTEAFF	TGTGCCAGCAGCTTAGACCCGACAGGGCACACTGAAGCTTTCTTT
.	TRBJ1-2	TRBV15	.	CATSRDRGRGSIF	TGTGCCACCAGCAGAGATCGGGGCAGGGGTTCAATCTTC
.	TRBJ1-4	TRBV9	.	CASSVEVPPRRKKLFF	TGTGCCAGCAGCGTAGAAGTCCCACCCAGGCGGAAAAAACTGTTTTTT
.	TRBJ2-5	TRBV4-1	.	CASSQEEVPGMETQYF	TGCGCCAGCAGCCAAGAGGAGGTTCCCGGTATGGAGACCCAGTACTTC
.	TRBJ1-2	TRBV18	.	CASSPGGKYGYTF	TGTGCCAGCTCACCTGGTGGGAAATATGGCTACACCTTC
.	TRBJ1-3	TRBV9	TRBD1	CASSAGQGEGTIYF	TGTGCCAGCAGCGCGGGACAGGGTGAAGGCACCATATATTTT
.	TRBJ1-2	TRBV6-1	.	CASTGQDGYTF	TGTGCCAGCACAGGGCAGGATGGCTACACCTTC
once	TRBJ2-3	TRBV7-3	TRBD2	CASSPGLVTPDTQYF	TGTGCCAGCAGCCCCGGACTAGTAACTCCAGATACGCAGTATTTT
.	TRBJ2-7	TRBV5-4	.	CASSLQGMPLGEQYF	TGTGCCAGCAGTTTACAGGGTATGCCCCTAGGCGAGCAGTACTTC
.	TRBJ1-1	TRBV11-2	.	CASSLVQNTEAFF	TGTGCCAGCAGCTTAGTTCAGAACACTGAAGCTTTCTTT
.	TRBJ1-2	TRBV19	TRBD1	CASSRRQGYGYTF	TGTGCCAGTAGTAGAAGACAGGGATATGGCTACACCTTC
.	TRBJ2-2	TRBV28	.	CASSSPFGASNTGELFF	TGTGCCAGCAGTTCCCCTTTCGGGGCCTCGAACACCGGGGAGCTGTTTTTT
.	TRBJ2-7	TRBV12-5	.	CASGSPGTYEQYF	TGTGCTAGTGGGTCACCGGGTACCTACGAGCAGTACTTC
.	TRBJ2-5	TRBV5-1	TRBD2	CASSFLAGGPRETQYF	TGCGCCAGCAGCTTCCTAGCGGGAGGGCCAAGAGAGACCCAGTACTTC
.	TRBJ2-3	TRBV7-9	.	CASSLDMGSSTDTQYF	TGTGCCAGCAGCTTAGACATGGGGTCAAGCACAGATACGCAGTATTTT